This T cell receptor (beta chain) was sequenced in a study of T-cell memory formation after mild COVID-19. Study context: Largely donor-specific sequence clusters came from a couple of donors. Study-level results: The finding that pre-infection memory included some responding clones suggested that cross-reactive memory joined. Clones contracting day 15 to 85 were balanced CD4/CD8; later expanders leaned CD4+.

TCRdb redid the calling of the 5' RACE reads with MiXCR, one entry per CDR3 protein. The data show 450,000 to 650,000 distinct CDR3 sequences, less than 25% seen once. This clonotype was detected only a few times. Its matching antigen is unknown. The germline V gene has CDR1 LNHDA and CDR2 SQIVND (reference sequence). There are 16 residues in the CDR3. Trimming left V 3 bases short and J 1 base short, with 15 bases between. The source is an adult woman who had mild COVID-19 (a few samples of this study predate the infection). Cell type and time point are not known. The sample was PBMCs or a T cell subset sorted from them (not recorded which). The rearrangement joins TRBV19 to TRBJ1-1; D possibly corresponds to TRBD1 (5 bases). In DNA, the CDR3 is TGTGCCAGTAGTATGGGTCAGGGAAGCCGGAACACTGAAGCTTTCTTT. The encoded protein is CASSMGQGSRNTEAFF.